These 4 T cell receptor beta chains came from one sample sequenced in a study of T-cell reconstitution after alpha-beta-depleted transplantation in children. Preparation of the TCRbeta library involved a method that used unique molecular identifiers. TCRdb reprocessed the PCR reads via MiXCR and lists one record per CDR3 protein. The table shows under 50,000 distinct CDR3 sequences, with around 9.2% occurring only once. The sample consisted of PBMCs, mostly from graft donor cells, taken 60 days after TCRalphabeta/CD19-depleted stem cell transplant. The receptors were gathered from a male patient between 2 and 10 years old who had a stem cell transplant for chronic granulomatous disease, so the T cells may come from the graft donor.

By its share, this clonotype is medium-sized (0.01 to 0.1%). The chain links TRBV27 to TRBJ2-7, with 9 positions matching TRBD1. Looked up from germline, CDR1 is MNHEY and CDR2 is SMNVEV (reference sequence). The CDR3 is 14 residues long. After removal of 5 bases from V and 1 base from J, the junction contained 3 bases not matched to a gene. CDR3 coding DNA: TGTGCCAGCAGTCTAGGGACAGGGTCCTACGAGCAGTACTTC. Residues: CASSLGTGSYEQYF.

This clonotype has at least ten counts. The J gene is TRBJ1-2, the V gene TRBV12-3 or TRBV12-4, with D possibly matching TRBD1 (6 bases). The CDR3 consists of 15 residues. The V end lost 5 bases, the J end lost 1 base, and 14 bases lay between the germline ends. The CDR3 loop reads CASSRSRGDNYGYTF. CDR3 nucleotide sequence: TGTGCCAGCAGTCGATCCAGGGGTGATAACTATGGCTACACCTTC.

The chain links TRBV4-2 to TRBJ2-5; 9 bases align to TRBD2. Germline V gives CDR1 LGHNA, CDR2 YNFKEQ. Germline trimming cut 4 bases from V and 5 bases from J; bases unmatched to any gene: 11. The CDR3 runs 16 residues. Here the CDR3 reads CASSPAGGGGPETQYF. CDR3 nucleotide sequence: TGTGCCAGCAGCCCGGCGGGGGGGGGAGGTCCTGAGACCCAGTACTTC.

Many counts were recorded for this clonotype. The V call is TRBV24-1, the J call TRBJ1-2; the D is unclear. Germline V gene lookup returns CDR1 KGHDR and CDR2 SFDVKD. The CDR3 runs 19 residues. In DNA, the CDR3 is TGTGGGGCCTGTTATTTGCAAATCCTTGTGGACGACCTGGGATATGGCTACACCTTC. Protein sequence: CGACYLQILVDDLGYGYTF.